The T cell receptor beta chain described here comes from a study of cytomegalovirus exposure and HLA in healthy donors. Study findings and constraints: It was reportedly the case that the classifier diagnosed cytomegalovirus status with high specificity and sensitivity. Altogether, 160 or so TCR beta chains were recorded as cytomegalovirus-associated. Testing in vitro showed a few CMV-associated chains specific for CMV antigens.

Note on this clone: What it binds is unknown. An end of the junction differs from the germline gene, which may be a read error.

Germline CDR1 reads ENHRY; CDR2 reads SYGVKD. The CDR3 spans 13 residues. Separate from the roughly 700-subject first cohort was the approximately 110-subject validation cohort, to which the donors belonged. Measured with immunoSEQ multiplex PCR; TCRdb has only the in-frame clones, and not every one. The table has about 120,000 clones, 89% seen once. This sequence originates from a woman in her late teens or twenties in good health and CMV-seronegative. The V and J genes are TRBV10-3 and TRBJ1-5, with TRBD1 matching over 8 bases. The specimen sequenced was PBMCs. The CDR3 sequence: CASAGGMGQPQHF. The CDR3 DNA sequence: TGCGCGTCGGCAGGGGGCATGGGACAGCCCCAGCATTTT.